This T cell receptor (beta chain) was obtained from a study of low-dose radiotherapy and immunotherapy resistance in tumors. Study-level information: Each fraction for Cohort 1 was 0.5 Gy, given every 2 weeks, and the total came to 6.5 Gy. On an every-two-weeks schedule, patients received intravenous nivolumab 240 mg, along with ipilimumab 1 mg/kg every six weeks. The schedule for Cohort 2 used 1 Gy per fraction every two weeks, which added up to 13 Gy over 26 weeks.

TRAV- and TRBV-specific primers, spanning alpha and beta chains, primed first-strand cDNA. TCR amplification ran roughly 20 PCR cycles using constant-region and V-primer adapter primers. Using its own MiXCR run on the reads, TCRdb lists one record per CDR3 protein. The sample carries 13,000 or so distinct CDR3 sequences, under 85% recorded once. This CDR3 spans 17 amino acids. Trimming left V 0 bases short and J 2 bases short, with 18 bases between. Germline assignment: CDR1 SQVTM and CDR2 ANQGSEA. As a condition of eligibility, patients had advanced solid tumors lacking tumor-infiltrating lymphocytes.

The rearrangement joins TRBV29-1 to TRBJ2-3; either TRBD1 or TRBD2 may fit D (5 bases each). The sequence came from a human donor with advanced metastatic prostate, ovarian, gallbladder or colorectal cancer (not recorded which). This table probably holds off-target reads from a library built for another chain. The CDR3 spells CSVEDRRREGHTDTQYF. CDR3 nucleotides: TGCAGCGTTGAAGATCGGCGACGGGAAGGACACACAGATACGCAGTATTTT.